This TCR beta chain was identified in a study of identical twins. General observations from the study: Twin sharing of out-of-frame TCR alpha was underestimated by models in monozygotic pairs. The conclusions drew on cross-sectional statistical analysis instead of tracking the same donors. Sequences that were beta out-of-frame showed weaker excess twin sharing. The authors noted that invariant MAIT and iNKT cells could partly confound zero-insertion analyses.

This clonotype was found many times. Its antigen remains unknown. TCRdb reprocessed the 5' RACE reads with MiXCR, giving one entry per CDR3 protein. The repertoire consists of 200,000 to 250,000 distinct CDR3 sequences, with 5.5% to 8% occurring once and the leading ten covering 3.5% to 4%. The germline V and J ends were trimmed by 4 bases and 5 bases, with 14 bases remaining between them. The CDR3 loop spans 15 amino acids. The germline CDR1 and CDR2 sequences are LGHDT and YNNKEL (reference sequence). This sample also belongs to another study, concerning yellow fever vaccine responses in identical twins.

Sequencing input: memory (CD45RO+) T cells sorted from blood. This clonotype originated in a woman in her late teens or twenties in good health. The chain carries TRBV3-1 and TRBJ2-2; possible D gene TRBD2, 6 bases. CDR3 bases: TGTGCCAGCAGCCCGGGACTTTCAAGAACCGGGGAGCTGTTTTTT. Residues: CASSPGLSRTGELFF.